One T cell receptor (beta chain) is described in this entry. The germline V gene has CDR1 GTSNPN and CDR2 SVGIG (reference sequence). This CDR3 is 14 amino acids long. The V and J ends lost 5 bases and 0 bases, in that order; junction bases with no gene match: 3. Authors' data handling: The assay estimated nucleated cells by amplifying reference gene primers. Profiling relied on immunoSEQ multiplex PCR, and the TCRdb table lists in-frame clones only, not all of them. For V, J and clone size, that table is used; D and trimming come from the DNA. The sample contains about 78,000 clones, roughly 87% of which appear only once. This sample stems from a study of blood T cell repertoires in COVID-19.

Sequenced: peripheral blood. The chain employs TRBV30 and TRBJ2-2, with TRBD1 matching 7 bases. The clonotype comes from a woman older than 75 with active or convalescent COVID-19. CDR3 nucleotides: TGTGCCTGGGTGACAGGGCCGAACACCGGGGAGCTGTTTTTT. Protein sequence: CAWVTGPNTGELFF.